This T cell receptor beta chain is drawn from a study of a mutant IDH1 vaccine in newly diagnosed glioma. Study as a whole: At weeks 1, 3, 5, 7, 11, 15, 19 and 23, patients received a vaccination, eight in all. Treated patients, approximately 60% male and around 40% female, averaged approximately 40 years of age. Overall study results and limits: Pseudoprogression appears to have had no connection to changes in top peripheral T cell clonotypes.

Here immunoSEQ multiplex PCR was the method, and the copy in TCRdb shows in-frame clones only, minus some. The table lists tens of thousands of clones, roughly 80% of them singletons. Sample time point: week 23, last vaccination. A single vaccine dose contained 300 ug of mutant IDH1 20-mer peptide, and topical imiquimod was used with it. Donors had new IDH1-mutant astrocytomas of WHO grade 3 or 4 (ATRX-lost). About this clone itself: As yet, its antigen is unknown.

This CDR3 spans 14 amino acids. Germline V CDR1 and CDR2: SEHNR, FQNEAQ (reference sequence). V gave up 4 bases and J gave up 0 bases; unmatched junction bases: 0. The chain employs TRBV7-9 and TRBJ2-4; 7 bases align to TRBD2. The TCR originated in a man aged 45-65 years with glioma. This specimen consisted of PBMCs, obtained from a glioma patient whose treatment included an IDH1 peptide vaccine. CDR3 nucleotides: TGTGCCAGCAGCTCGGGGGGAGCCAAAAACATTCAGTACTTC. This sequence encodes CASSSGGAKNIQYF.